This is a list of T cell receptor beta chains from one sample in a study of blood T cell repertoires in COVID-19. The protocol was immunoSEQ multiplex PCR, while the TCRdb copy is restricted to in-frame clones and leaves out a portion. The data show 150,000 to 250,000 clones, 75% to 85% seen once. Sequenced: peripheral blood. Every receptor here comes from a woman aged 40 to 49 with COVID-19, enrolled during active disease. The CDR3 runs from the conserved cysteine through the conserved F or W. Fields, in order: V gene, clone size, J gene, D gene, CDR3 length, CDR3 DNA, CDR3 protein. The D gene is left open where the match is weak. Where a row states a size, it is once, few, many or the class of an expanded clone; other rows omit it.

v_gene: TRBV5-1
abundance: .
j_gene: TRBJ1-1
d_gene: .
len: 15
CDR3nt: TGCGCCAGCAGCTTGGTCCCGGGAGGGAACACTGAAGCTTTCTTT
CDR3aa: CASSLVPGGNTEAFF

v_gene: TRBV3-1/TRBV3-2
abundance: .
j_gene: TRBJ2-7
d_gene: TRBD1
len: 15
CDR3nt: TGTGCCAGCAGCCCCATTTGGACAGGGGCCTACGAGCAGTACTTC
CDR3aa: CASSPIWTGAYEQYF

v_gene: TRBV7-3
abundance: .
j_gene: TRBJ2-1
d_gene: TRBD1
len: 15
CDR3nt: TGTGCCAGCAGCTTAACCGGGACAGGGTGGGGTGAGCAGTTCTTC
CDR3aa: CASSLTGTGWGEQFF

v_gene: TRBV29-1
abundance: .
j_gene: TRBJ1-1
d_gene: TRBD1
len: 12
CDR3nt: TGCAGCGTTGAAGTCCCCAGGGGGACAGCTTTCTTT
CDR3aa: CSVEVPRGTAFF

v_gene: TRBV3-1/TRBV3-2
abundance: .
j_gene: TRBJ2-7
d_gene: .
len: 15
CDR3nt: TGTGCCAGCAGCCAAGATCGAGGGTACTCCTACGAGCAGTACTTC
CDR3aa: CASSQDRGYSYEQYF

v_gene: TRBV2
abundance: .
j_gene: TRBJ1-2
d_gene: TRBD1
len: 14
CDR3nt: TGTGCCAGCAGTGAACCGACAGGGGTCTATGGCTACACCTTC
CDR3aa: CASSEPTGVYGYTF

v_gene: TRBV5-1
abundance: .
j_gene: TRBJ1-5
d_gene: .
len: 16
CDR3nt: TGCGCCAGCAGCTTGGTAGGGGGGGACATGAATCAGCCCCAGCATTTT
CDR3aa: CASSLVGGDMNQPQHF

v_gene: TRBV2
abundance: .
j_gene: TRBJ2-1
d_gene: TRBD2
len: 15
CDR3nt: TGTGCCAGCAGACGAGGTGGGGCGGGGGTCAATGAGCAGTTCTTC
CDR3aa: CASRRGGAGVNEQFF

v_gene: TRBV2
abundance: once
j_gene: TRBJ2-5
d_gene: .
len: 10
CDR3nt: TGTGCCAGCAACGCGGAGACCCAGTACTTC
CDR3aa: CASNAETQYF

v_gene: TRBV10-3
abundance: .
j_gene: TRBJ2-1
d_gene: TRBD1
len: 13
CDR3nt: TGTGCCATCGCCGGGACAGGGGCCAATGAGCAGTTCTTC
CDR3aa: CAIAGTGANEQFF

v_gene: TRBV7-9
abundance: .
j_gene: TRBJ1-2
d_gene: TRBD1
len: 15
CDR3nt: TGTGCCAGCAGCTTTCGGCAGGGGGCTAACTATGGCTACACCTTC
CDR3aa: CASSFRQGANYGYTF

v_gene: TRBV5-1
abundance: .
j_gene: TRBJ2-1
d_gene: TRBD2
len: 16
CDR3nt: TGCGCCAGCAGCTCGACCCCTAGCGGCCGTTACAATGAGCAGTTCTTC
CDR3aa: CASSSTPSGRYNEQFF

v_gene: TRBV24-1
abundance: .
j_gene: TRBJ1-1
d_gene: TRBD1
len: 17
CDR3nt: TGTGCCACCAGTGATCCGCAGGGGGAGGAAGGGAACACTGAAGCTTTCTTT
CDR3aa: CATSDPQGEEGNTEAFF

v_gene: TRBV5-4
abundance: .
j_gene: TRBJ1-1
d_gene: .
len: 13
CDR3nt: TGTGCCAGCAGGTCAGCGGGAGGTAATGAAGCTTTCTTT
CDR3aa: CASRSAGGNEAFF

v_gene: TRBV19
abundance: .
j_gene: TRBJ2-1
d_gene: TRBD2
len: 15
CDR3nt: TGTGCCAGTAGTACCCCGATTGGCGGGAGCGATGAGCAGTTCTTC
CDR3aa: CASSTPIGGSDEQFF

v_gene: TRBV7-9
abundance: .
j_gene: TRBJ1-5
d_gene: .
len: 15
CDR3nt: TGTGCCAGCAGCTTAGACAGGGTGAGCAATCAGCCCCAGCATTTT
CDR3aa: CASSLDRVSNQPQHF

v_gene: TRBV5-4
abundance: .
j_gene: TRBJ2-7
d_gene: .
len: 15
CDR3nt: TGTGCCAGCAGCCGGGGTGGGGTCCCGGCGGGTGAGCAGTACTTC
CDR3aa: CASSRGGVPAGEQYF

v_gene: TRBV7-6
abundance: .
j_gene: TRBJ2-7
d_gene: .
len: 16
CDR3nt: TGTGCCAGCAGCTTAGCGTGGGCGGGGAAGGCTTACGAGCAGTACTTC
CDR3aa: CASSLAWAGKAYEQYF

v_gene: TRBV9
abundance: .
j_gene: TRBJ2-3
d_gene: TRBD2
len: 20
CDR3nt: TGTGCCAGCAGTCGGGCTAGCGGGAGGGCCTCTATTCTACGCACAGATACGCAGTATTTT
CDR3aa: CASSRASGRASILRTDTQYF

v_gene: TRBV3-1/TRBV3-2
abundance: .
j_gene: TRBJ2-5
d_gene: .
len: 14
CDR3nt: TGTGCCAGCAGCCCCTCAGGGGGAGGTGAGACCCAGTACTTC
CDR3aa: CASSPSGGGETQYF

v_gene: TRBV7-9
abundance: .
j_gene: TRBJ2-4
d_gene: .
len: 14
CDR3nt: TGTGCCAGCAGCTTAGAGCTTCCCAAAAACATTCAGTACTTC
CDR3aa: CASSLELPKNIQYF

v_gene: TRBV2
abundance: .
j_gene: TRBJ2-3
d_gene: .
len: 16
CDR3nt: TGTGCCAGCAGTGCGCCGGGGGGCAGTAGGTCAGATACGCAGTATTTT
CDR3aa: CASSAPGGSRSDTQYF

v_gene: TRBV7-9
abundance: few
j_gene: TRBJ1-3
d_gene: .
len: 15
CDR3nt: TGTGCCAGCAGCTTATTGCCGGTCGCTGGAAACACCATATATTTT
CDR3aa: CASSLLPVAGNTIYF

v_gene: TRBV19
abundance: .
j_gene: TRBJ1-4
d_gene: .
len: 14
CDR3nt: TGTGCCAGTAGTATATGGTTTGGAGGTGAAAAACTGTTTTTT
CDR3aa: CASSIWFGGEKLFF

v_gene: TRBV6-5
abundance: .
j_gene: TRBJ1-5
d_gene: .
len: 14
CDR3nt: TGTGCCAGCAATGGGCCCTCAAGCAATCAGCCCCAGCATTTT
CDR3aa: CASNGPSSNQPQHF

v_gene: TRBV5-4
abundance: .
j_gene: TRBJ1-6
d_gene: TRBD1
len: 14
CDR3nt: TGTGCCAGCAGTTGGGGACAGGGTAATTCACCCCTCCACTTT
CDR3aa: CASSWGQGNSPLHF

v_gene: TRBV20-1
abundance: .
j_gene: TRBJ2-3
d_gene: TRBD2
len: 14
CDR3nt: TGCAGTGCTCGTGTAGCGGGAAACACAGATACGCAGTATTTT
CDR3aa: CSARVAGNTDTQYF

v_gene: TRBV5-6
abundance: .
j_gene: TRBJ2-2
d_gene: .
len: 15
CDR3nt: TGTGCCAGCAGCTCGCAGGGGCCAGGACCCGGGGAGCTGTTTTTT
CDR3aa: CASSSQGPGPGELFF

v_gene: TRBV10-3
abundance: .
j_gene: TRBJ1-2
d_gene: .
len: 13
CDR3nt: TGTGCCATCAGTGCTTCGTCTAACTATGGCTACACCTTC
CDR3aa: CAISASSNYGYTF

v_gene: TRBV7-2
abundance: .
j_gene: TRBJ1-1
d_gene: TRBD1
len: 14
CDR3nt: TGTGCCAGCAGCTTAGTGCGGGACAGAACTGAAGCTTTCTTT
CDR3aa: CASSLVRDRTEAFF

v_gene: TRBV7-6
abundance: .
j_gene: TRBJ1-5
d_gene: .
len: 13
CDR3nt: TGTGCCAGCAGCTCGAGGTCAGATCAGCCCCAGCATTTT
CDR3aa: CASSSRSDQPQHF

v_gene: TRBV11-2
abundance: .
j_gene: TRBJ1-6
d_gene: .
len: 14
CDR3nt: TGTGCCAGCAGCTTAGTGGGCGGGAATTCACCCCTCCACTTT
CDR3aa: CASSLVGGNSPLHF

v_gene: TRBV7-8
abundance: .
j_gene: TRBJ1-2
d_gene: TRBD1
len: 14
CDR3nt: TGTGCCAGCAGCTCGGACAGGGGGCGGAATGGCTACACCTTC
CDR3aa: CASSSDRGRNGYTF

v_gene: TRBV2
abundance: .
j_gene: TRBJ2-7
d_gene: .
len: 10
CDR3nt: TGTGCCAGCGGAGAATACGAGCAGTACTTC
CDR3aa: CASGEYEQYF

v_gene: TRBV19
abundance: few
j_gene: TRBJ2-1
d_gene: .
len: 12
CDR3nt: TGTGCCAGTAGTATGGGGGCGGTCGAGCAGTTCTTC
CDR3aa: CASSMGAVEQFF

v_gene: TRBV10-2
abundance: .
j_gene: TRBJ2-7
d_gene: .
len: 12
CDR3nt: TGCGCCAGCAGTGAGCTAAGATACGAGCAGTACTTC
CDR3aa: CASSELRYEQYF

v_gene: TRBV9
abundance: many
j_gene: TRBJ1-1
d_gene: .
len: 15
CDR3nt: TGTGCCAGCAGCCATTTACAGGCATTGAACACTGAAGCTTTCTTT
CDR3aa: CASSHLQALNTEAFF

v_gene: TRBV6-5
abundance: .
j_gene: TRBJ1-1
d_gene: .
len: 13
CDR3nt: TGTGCCAGCATATGGCAGATGAACACTGAAGCTTTCTTT
CDR3aa: CASIWQMNTEAFF

v_gene: TRBV4-2
abundance: .
j_gene: TRBJ2-5
d_gene: TRBD2
len: 17
CDR3nt: TGTGCCAGCAGCCTTGTACTCAATCTAGCGGGAAGGGAGACCCAGTACTTC
CDR3aa: CASSLVLNLAGRETQYF

v_gene: TRBV5-6
abundance: .
j_gene: TRBJ1-2
d_gene: .
len: 14
CDR3nt: TGTGCCAGCGGTCCCCAGGAGGTGGACTATGGCTACACCTTC
CDR3aa: CASGPQEVDYGYTF

v_gene: TRBV5-1
abundance: .
j_gene: TRBJ1-4
d_gene: .
len: 15
CDR3nt: TGCGCCAGCAGCTTGGAACCGGTCGGAGGTGAAAAACTGTTTTTT
CDR3aa: CASSLEPVGGEKLFF

v_gene: TRBV10-2
abundance: .
j_gene: TRBJ1-3
d_gene: .
len: 13
CDR3nt: TGCGCCAGCAGGGGGCCCGGGGGAAACACCATATATTTT
CDR3aa: CASRGPGGNTIYF

v_gene: TRBV27
abundance: .
j_gene: TRBJ1-1
d_gene: .
len: 13
CDR3nt: TGTGCCAGCAGTTTCCAAGGAGACAGGGAAGCTTTCTTT
CDR3aa: CASSFQGDREAFF

v_gene: TRBV5-1
abundance: few
j_gene: TRBJ2-2
d_gene: .
len: 13
CDR3nt: TGCGCCAGCAGCTTACAGGGAACCGGGGAGCTGTTTTTT
CDR3aa: CASSLQGTGELFF

v_gene: TRBV7-8
abundance: few
j_gene: TRBJ1-2
d_gene: .
len: 15
CDR3nt: TGTGCCAGCAGCTTGGACACGACAGGTTCCTATGGCTACACCTTC
CDR3aa: CASSLDTTGSYGYTF

v_gene: TRBV3-1/TRBV3-2
abundance: few
j_gene: TRBJ1-4
d_gene: .
len: 15
CDR3nt: TGTGCCAGCAGCCAAGGGTCAGGGCTTAATGAAAAACTGTTTTTT
CDR3aa: CASSQGSGLNEKLFF

v_gene: TRBV2
abundance: few
j_gene: TRBJ1-5
d_gene: .
len: 13
CDR3nt: TGTGCCACCGGACAAGATAGCAATCAGCCCCAGCATTTT
CDR3aa: CATGQDSNQPQHF

v_gene: TRBV18
abundance: .
j_gene: TRBJ1-1
d_gene: .
len: 13
CDR3nt: TGTGCCAGCTCCGCGAATGGGGGGACTGAAGCTTTCTTT
CDR3aa: CASSANGGTEAFF

v_gene: TRBV10-3
abundance: .
j_gene: TRBJ2-7
d_gene: TRBD2
len: 14
CDR3nt: TGTGCCATCCGAAAGGCTAGCGGTACCTACGAGCAGTACTTC
CDR3aa: CAIRKASGTYEQYF

v_gene: TRBV7-9
abundance: .
j_gene: TRBJ1-1
d_gene: TRBD1
len: 15
CDR3nt: TGTGCCAGCACCAAGGGAGGGACAGGGGGCACTGAAGCTTTCTTT
CDR3aa: CASTKGGTGGTEAFF

v_gene: TRBV5-1
abundance: .
j_gene: TRBJ1-3
d_gene: .
len: 13
CDR3nt: TGCGCCAGCCAACAGGGATCGGGAAACACCATATATTTT
CDR3aa: CASQQGSGNTIYF

v_gene: TRBV28
abundance: .
j_gene: TRBJ1-1
d_gene: .
len: 13
CDR3nt: TGTGCCAGCATCACCACAACGAACACTGAAGCTTTCTTT
CDR3aa: CASITTTNTEAFF

v_gene: TRBV6-4
abundance: .
j_gene: TRBJ1-2
d_gene: TRBD1
len: 13
CDR3nt: TGTGCCAGCCGTCGGACAGGGACGGCGGGCTACACCTTC
CDR3aa: CASRRTGTAGYTF

v_gene: TRBV9
abundance: .
j_gene: TRBJ2-7
d_gene: TRBD1
len: 14
CDR3nt: TGTGCCAGCAGCTCATCGACAGGGTGGATCGAGCAGTACTTC
CDR3aa: CASSSSTGWIEQYF